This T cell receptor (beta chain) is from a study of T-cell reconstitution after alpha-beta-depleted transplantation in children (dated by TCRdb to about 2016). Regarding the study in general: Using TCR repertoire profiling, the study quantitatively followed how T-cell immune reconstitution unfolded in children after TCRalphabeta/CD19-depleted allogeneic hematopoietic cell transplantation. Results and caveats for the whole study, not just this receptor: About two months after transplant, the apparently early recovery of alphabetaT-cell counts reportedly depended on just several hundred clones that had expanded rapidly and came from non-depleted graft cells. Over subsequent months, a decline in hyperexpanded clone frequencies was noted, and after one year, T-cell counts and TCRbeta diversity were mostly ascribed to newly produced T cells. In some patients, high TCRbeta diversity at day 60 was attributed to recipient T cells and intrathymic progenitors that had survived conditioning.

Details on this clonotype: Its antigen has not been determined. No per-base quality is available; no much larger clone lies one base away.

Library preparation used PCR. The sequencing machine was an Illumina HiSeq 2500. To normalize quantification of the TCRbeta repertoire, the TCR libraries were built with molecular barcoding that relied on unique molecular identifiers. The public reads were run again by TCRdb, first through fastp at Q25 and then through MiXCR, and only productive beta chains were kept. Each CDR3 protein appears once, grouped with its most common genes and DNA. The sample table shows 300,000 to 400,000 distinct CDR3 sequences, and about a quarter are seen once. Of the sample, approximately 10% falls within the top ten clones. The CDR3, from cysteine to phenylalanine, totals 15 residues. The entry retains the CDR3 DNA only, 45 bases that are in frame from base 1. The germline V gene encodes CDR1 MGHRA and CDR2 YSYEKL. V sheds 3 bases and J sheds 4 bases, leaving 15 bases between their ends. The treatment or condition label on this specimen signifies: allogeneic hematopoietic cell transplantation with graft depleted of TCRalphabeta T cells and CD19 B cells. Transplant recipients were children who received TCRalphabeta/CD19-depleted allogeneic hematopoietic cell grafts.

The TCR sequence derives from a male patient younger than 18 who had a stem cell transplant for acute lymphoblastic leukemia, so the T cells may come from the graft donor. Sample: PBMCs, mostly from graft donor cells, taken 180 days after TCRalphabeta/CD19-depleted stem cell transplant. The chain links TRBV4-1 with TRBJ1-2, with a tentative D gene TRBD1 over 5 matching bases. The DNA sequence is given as TGCGCCAGCAGCCATGGGTCCAGGGCGGTCTATGGCTACACCTTC. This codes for CASSHGSRAVYGYTF.